These 22 T cell receptor beta chains were all obtained from the same sample, sequenced in a study of blood T cell repertoires in COVID-19. Clones were read by immunoSEQ multiplex PCR, and TCRdb kept only the in-frame ones, dropping some. The sample includes roughly 60,000 clones, approximately 85% of them seen just once. The sample comprised peripheral blood. These receptors originate from a human donor in a cohort sampled during active COVID-19.

The rearrangement uses TRBV24-1 and TRBJ2-6; 8 nucleotides match TRBD1. The J segment lost 4 bases and the V segment lost 3 bases, leaving 7 bases of the junction unmatched. Germline V lookup: CDR1 KGHDR, CDR2 SFDVKD. The CDR3 consists of 17 residues. The CDR3 nucleotides read TGTGCCACCAGTGATGGGACAGGAGGACCAGGGGCCAACGTCCTGACTTTC. As protein: CATSDGTGGPGANVLTF.

J is TRBJ2-3 and V is TRBV5-1, with D uncertain. Per germline, CDR1 SGHRS and CDR2 YFSETQ. This CDR3 comprises 14 residues. Trimming took off 0 bases at V and 4 bases at J, with 9 bases between the two ends. The CDR3 coding sequence is TGCGCCAGCAGCTTGGGAGGTGTTGCAGATACGCAGTATTTT. This sequence encodes CASSLGGVADTQYF.

This chain joins TRBV6-5 and TRBJ1-2, with a possible D match to TRBD1 (6 bases). The CDR3 is made up of 14 amino acids. Per the germline V gene, CDR1 is MNHEY and CDR2 is SVGAGI. Trimming removed 6 bases at V and 0 bases at J, with 11 bases between. For the CDR3, the DNA is TGTGCCAGCAGGACTGGACAGACTAACTATGGCTACACCTTC. Protein product: CASRTGQTNYGYTF.

The V and J genes are TRBV3-1 (or the pseudogene TRBV3-2) and TRBJ2-2, with D uncertain. V was shortened by 4 bases and J by 1 base, with 13 bases between the two germline ends. The CDR3 sequence is 16 residues long. CDR1 and CDR2 from the germline V gene are LGHDT and YNNKEL (reference sequence). CDR3 amino acids: CASSPSYGLNTGELFF. DNA for the CDR3: TGTGCCAGCAGCCCCTCCTATGGGCTGAACACCGGGGAGCTGTTTTTT.

In the case of this clone: Other DNA variants within this sample encode the same CDR3. The V gene is TRBV5-1, the J gene TRBJ2-7; TRBD1 matches 7 bases. The CDR3 totals 14 residues. Germline V gene sequence: CDR1 SGHRS, CDR2 YFSETQ. Trimming removed 0 bases from V and 0 bases from J; junction bases left unmatched: 0. The CDR3 DNA sequence: TGCGCCAGCAGCTTGGGGGACAGCTCCTACGAGCAGTACTTC. Translated: CASSLGDSSYEQYF.

This chain uses TRBV7-3 with TRBJ2-1; weak D call: TRBD2 (5 bases). There are 12 residues in the CDR3. Germline CDR1 reads SGHTA; CDR2 reads FQGTGA. V was trimmed by 3 bases and J by 5 bases, leaving 5 bases between them. CDR3 sequence: CASSFGDNEQFF. The CDR3 DNA reads as TGTGCCAGCAGCTTCGGGGACAATGAGCAGTTCTTC.

The chain joins TRBV19 to TRBJ1-2, with TRBD1 matching over 7 bases. Germline-derived CDR1 and CDR2 are LNHDA and SQIVND (reference sequence). The CDR3 totals 13 residues. V lost 5 bases to trimming and J lost 6 bases; unmatched junction nucleotides: 6. Here the CDR3 DNA reads TGTGCCAGTAGTCCACAGGGGACCCATGGCTACACCTTC. This translates into CASSPQGTHGYTF.

The CDR3, as DNA: TGTGCCAGCAGCAAACCTTCACGTTCTGTGGCCAATGAGCAGTTCTTC. It is translated as CASSKPSRSVANEQFF. This rearrangement joins TRBV21-1 to TRBJ2-1; no DNA check was done on the table's D call, TRBD1. TRBV21-1 is annotated as a pseudogene. This CDR3 has 16 amino acids.

The chain carries TRBV6-2 or TRBV6-3 and TRBJ2-7; 7 nucleotides line up with TRBD1. The J segment lost 2 bases and the V segment lost 1 base, leaving 5 bases of the junction unmatched. The germline V gene encodes CDR1 MNHEY and CDR2 SVGEGT. This CDR3 contains 15 residues. This CDR3 reads CASSYLGDRAYEQYF. CDR3 DNA sequence: TGTGCCAGCAGTTACTTGGGTGACAGGGCCTACGAGCAGTACTTC.

The chain combines TRBV7-2 with TRBJ2-1; the match to TRBD1 covers 9 bases. The germline V gene has CDR1 SGHTA and CDR2 FQGNSA. With 0 bases clipped from V and 3 bases from J, the junction kept 0 bases outside the gene matches. The CDR3 totals 15 residues. CDR3 nucleotides: TGTGCCAGCAGCTTAGCGGGACAGGGCTACAATGAGCAGTTCTTC. Its protein product is CASSLAGQGYNEQFF.

This chain joins TRBV5-1 and TRBJ1-1, with D hard to call. CDR1 SGHRS and CDR2 YFSETQ come from the germline V gene. CDR3 length: 12 residues. The V end lost 4 bases, the J end lost 1 base, and 5 bases lay between the germline ends. The CDR3 DNA follows: TGCGCCAGCAGCCCAGGGAACACTGAAGCTTTCTTT. Residues: CASSPGNTEAFF.

V and J are TRBV24-1 and TRBJ2-5; the match to TRBD1 covers 10 bases. Germline assignment: CDR1 KGHDR and CDR2 SFDVKD. The CDR3 runs 16 residues. V trimming: 3 bases; J trimming: 4 bases; junction bases outside the gene matches: 7. DNA for the CDR3: TGTGCCACCAGTGATCTCCGGGACAGGGGAGGAGAGACCCAGTACTTC. Its protein product is CATSDLRDRGGETQYF.

This clone turned up a few times. This chain connects TRBV3-1 (or the pseudogene TRBV3-2) to TRBJ1-1; D ambiguous. The CDR3 consists of 15 residues. In germline, CDR1 is LGHDT, CDR2 YNNKEL (reference sequence). V was pared by 0 bases and J by 2 bases, with 10 bases between. This CDR3 is CASSQERSQNTEAFF. The CDR3 DNA is TGTGCCAGCAGCCAAGAGAGGAGCCAAAACACTGAAGCTTTCTTT.

V and J are TRBV10-3 and TRBJ1-6, with D perhaps matching TRBD1 (6 bases). V dropped 6 bases and J dropped 7 bases, with 13 bases sitting between them. Germline V gene data show CDR1 as ENHRY and CDR2 as SYGVKD. The CDR3 loop spans 14 amino acids. CDR3 sequence reads: CAISSDSSNSPLHF. CDR3 sequence (DNA): TGTGCCATCAGCTCGGACAGTTCAAATTCACCCCTCCACTTT.

The chain has TRBV23-1 and TRBJ2-7; TRBD2 is a possible D gene (6 bases). TRBV23-1 is identified as an open reading frame with a role that is uncertain. The CDR3 totals 13 residues. The germline V and J ends were trimmed by 6 bases and 3 bases, with 12 bases remaining between them. The CDR3 DNA reads as TGCGCCAGCAGGTACCGGGACTTCTACGAGCAGTACTTC. This codes for CASRYRDFYEQYF.

V usage is TRBV3-1 (or the pseudogene TRBV3-2) and J usage is TRBJ2-1, with 10 bases fitting TRBD2. Germline loops: CDR1 LGHDT, CDR2 YNNKEL (reference sequence). The CDR3 is 16 residues long. V gave up 3 bases and J gave up 5 bases; unmatched junction bases: 7. The CDR3 nucleotides are TGTGCCAGCAGCCAGCAACTAGCGGGGAACGACAATGAGCAGTTCTTC. It encodes CASSQQLAGNDNEQFF.

This chain links TRBV5-1 with TRBJ1-2; D may be TRBD1 (5 bases). The V end was cut by 4 bases, the J end by 4 bases, with 11 bases between. Per the germline V gene, CDR1 is SGHRS and CDR2 is YFSETQ. There are 13 residues in the CDR3. In DNA, the CDR3 is TGCGCCAGCAGCCCGGACAACAGCTATGGCTACACCTTC. It is translated as CASSPDNSYGYTF.

The V and J genes are TRBV12-3 or TRBV12-4 and TRBJ2-3; a possible D gene is TRBD2 (6 bases). Trimming shortened V by 5 bases and J by 11 bases, and 14 bases separated the two germline ends. The CDR3 loop spans 12 amino acids. The CDR3 is CASSRDSIQQYF. Written as DNA, the CDR3 is TGTGCCAGCAGTCGGGACTCTATTCAGCAGTATTTT.

This CDR3 is CASSLGTGYGANVLTF. CDR3 in DNA: TGTGCCAGCAGCTTAGGGACAGGGTATGGGGCCAACGTCCTGACTTTC. The chain employs TRBV7-2 and TRBJ2-6, with 8 bases fitting TRBD1. The ends lost 1 base at V and 3 bases at J; junction bases unmatched: 2. This CDR3 is 16 amino acids long. Germline lookup yields CDR1 SGHTA and CDR2 FQGNSA.

Of note for this clone: This probably arose from a read error, given a far larger clone one base away. The CDR3 DNA reads TGTGCCAGCAGAAACAGCTATGGCTACACCTTC. Its protein product is CASRNSYGYTF. The chain uses TRBV6-5 and TRBJ1-2; D unclear. The germline V gene has CDR1 MNHEY and CDR2 SVGAGI. This CDR3 has 11 amino acids. Trimming pared 6 bases from V and 4 bases from J, leaving 6 bases between.

The chain couples TRBV5-1 to TRBJ2-3; 9 positions agree with TRBD2. Germline V gives CDR1 SGHRS, CDR2 YFSETQ. J was trimmed by 3 bases and V by 7 bases; bases with no gene match: 9. The CDR3 is made up of 15 amino acids. Written as DNA, the CDR3 is TGCGCCAGCGGCCCCAGCGGGGGGTATACAGATACGCAGTATTTT. This gives the protein CASGPSGGYTDTQYF.

Only one count was recorded for this clone. The gene calls are TRBV6-2 or TRBV6-3 and TRBJ2-5; 10 bases map to TRBD2. Germline loops: CDR1 MNHEY, CDR2 SVGEGT. CDR3 size: 21 residues. V lost 2 bases to trimming and J lost 5 bases; unmatched junction nucleotides: 23. CDR3 residues: CASSYPSGPSGGAEGLETQYF. CDR3 in DNA: TGTGCCAGCAGTTACCCTAGTGGGCCCAGCGGGGGGGCCGAGGGTTTGGAGACCCAGTACTTC.